Below are 10 T cell receptor beta chains sequenced from a single sample in a study of siplizumab effects on memory and regulatory T cells. Assay used: immunoSEQ multiplex PCR; TCRdb lists only in-frame clones, some missing. The sample lists 57,000 or so clones, around 80% occurring once. Sequencing was carried out using memory CD4+ T cells sorted from blood. The origin of the receptors is a human donor in good health.

The chain has TRBV7-2 and TRBJ1-1; no firm D call. This CDR3 region has 9 residues. Germline V gene sequence: CDR1 SGHTA, CDR2 FQGNSA. V lost 8 bases and J 5 bases, leaving 3 bases between the germline ends. For the CDR3, the DNA is TGTGCCAGCGGGACTGAAGCTTTCTTT. Amino acids: CASGTEAFF.

The rearrangement joins TRBV7-2 to TRBJ2-7, with no clear D. The CDR3 extends over 14 amino acids. V lost 0 bases to trimming and J lost 7 bases, with 13 bases between them. CDR1 and CDR2 (germline): SGHTA, FQGNSA. This chain's CDR3 is CASSLALDLGEQYF. CDR3 DNA: TGTGCCAGCAGCTTAGCGTTAGACCTAGGAGAGCAGTACTTC.

A single count supports this clone. V is TRBV5-6 and J is TRBJ1-6; D uncertain. V dropped 1 base and J dropped 9 bases, with 11 bases sitting between them. This CDR3 has 14 amino acids. The germline CDR1 and CDR2 sequences are SGHDT and YYEEEE. The DNA for the CDR3 is TGTGCCAGCAGCTTGTCTGTAGGGTTTTCACCCCTCCACTTT. Amino acids: CASSLSVGFSPLHF.

The J gene is TRBJ2-5, the V gene TRBV5-6, with 12 bases fitting TRBD2. The V segment lost 1 base and the J segment 2 bases; nucleotides outside the gene matches: 6. CDR3 size: 17 residues. Per germline, CDR1 SGHDT and CDR2 YYEEEE. The CDR3 nucleotides read TGTGCCAGCAGCTTGCTAGCGGGGGGGCCGGAACAAGAGACCCAGTACTTC. Its protein product is CASSLLAGGPEQETQYF.

J is TRBJ2-1 and V is TRBV5-1; 7 bases match TRBD1. J was trimmed by 1 base and V by 4 bases; bases with no gene match: 8. Germline-derived CDR1 and CDR2 are SGHRS and YFSETQ. This CDR3 contains 16 residues. CDR3 sequence reads: CASSPAQGVSYNEQFF. DNA of the CDR3: TGCGCCAGCAGCCCGGCCCAGGGGGTATCCTACAATGAGCAGTTCTTC.

The gene calls are TRBV5-1 and TRBJ2-3; the D call may be TRBD1 or TRBD2 (5 bases each). Trimming took 0 bases from V and 6 from J, leaving 8 bases between them. This CDR3 has 13 amino acids. Germline CDR1 and CDR2: SGHRS and YFSETQ. CDR3 protein: CASSLGGSDTQYF. The CDR3 DNA follows: TGCGCCAGCAGCTTGGGGGGGTCCGATACGCAGTATTTT.

On this clone itself: The same CDR3 can be traced to other DNA sequences in this sample. The chain couples TRBV5-1 to TRBJ2-7; 8 bases fit TRBD2. The trim removed 5 bases at V and 3 bases at J, leaving 4 bases unmatched. The germline V gene encodes CDR1 SGHRS and CDR2 YFSETQ. There are 13 residues in the CDR3. The CDR3 region has the DNA TGCGCCAGCAGTCACAGCGGGGGCTACGAGCAGTACTTC. As protein: CASSHSGGYEQYF.

This clone was recorded at least ten times. This chain links TRBV30 with TRBJ1-3; D gene uncertain. Germline values: CDR1 GTSNPN, CDR2 SVGIG (reference sequence). Trimming removed 2 bases at V and 2 bases at J, with 13 bases between. The CDR3 is made up of 15 amino acids. CDR3 protein: CAWSLDGTPGNTIYF. CDR3 DNA sequence: TGTGCCTGGAGTCTCGACGGAACTCCTGGAAACACCATATATTTT.

The chain employs TRBV25-1 and TRBJ2-2, with 9 bases that match TRBD2. Germline assignment: CDR1 MGHDK and CDR2 SYGVNS. V was pared by 9 bases and J by 6 bases, with 8 bases of the junction left unmatched. The length of the CDR3 is 14 residues. CDR3 bases: TGTGCCAGTTCGTGGCGGGGGGGCCCCGGGGAGCTGTTTTTT. It encodes CASSWRGGPGELFF.

The V gene is TRBV7-2, the J gene TRBJ1-2; TRBD1 matches 8 bases. J was trimmed by 0 bases and V by 3 bases; bases with no gene match: 3. Per germline, CDR1 SGHTA and CDR2 FQGNSA. This CDR3 is built from 15 residues. CDR3 DNA: TGTGCCAGCAGCTTGGGACAGGCCCCTAACTATGGCTACACCTTC. Its protein is CASSLGQAPNYGYTF.